This paragraph reports one T cell receptor beta chain. The antigen is not known. This entry comes from a study of cytomegalovirus exposure and HLA in healthy donors. Overall study findings and caveats: Later work found most CMV-associated TCR beta chains apparently HLA-restricted.

Germline assignment: CDR1 MNHEY and CDR2 SMNVEV (reference sequence). V gave up 4 bases and J gave up 3 bases, with 14 bases separating them. The CDR3 totals 15 residues. Vbeta (60) and Jbeta (13) primers were used in the PCR. Only in-frame clones appear in the TCRdb table, and some are missing; sequencing was by immunoSEQ multiplex PCR. The sample lists approximately 67,000 clones; approximately 67% were seen once. This chain links TRBV27 with TRBJ2-3, with D tentatively TRBD2 (6 bases). Sample: PBMCs. This sequence was found in a woman younger than 45 in good health and CMV-seronegative. CDR3: CASSSPRLGTDTQYF. For the CDR3, the DNA is TGTGCCAGCAGTTCCCCGAGACTAGGGACAGATACGCAGTATTTT.